This TCR beta chain is from a study of technical replicates of blood from a handful of donors. The table came from immunoSEQ multiplex PCR; TCRdb's copy has only in-frame clones and leaves some out. In the table there are 60,000 to 80,000 clones, about 90% of which are singletons. The CDR3 extends over 15 amino acids. V lost 0 bases to trimming and J lost 1 base, with 9 bases between them. Germline V gene lookup returns CDR1 MNHEY and CDR2 SVGAGI. The origin of this receptor is a human donor in good health. Some clones in this sample may be carry-over from other donors' samples. Sequencing was performed on PBMCs. The chain recombines TRBV6-5 with TRBJ1-1; D is perhaps TRBD1 (6 bases). The CDR3 DNA is TGTGCCAGCAGTTACTCGTGGGACAAGAACACTGAAGCTTTCTTT. Protein: CASSYSWDKNTEAFF.